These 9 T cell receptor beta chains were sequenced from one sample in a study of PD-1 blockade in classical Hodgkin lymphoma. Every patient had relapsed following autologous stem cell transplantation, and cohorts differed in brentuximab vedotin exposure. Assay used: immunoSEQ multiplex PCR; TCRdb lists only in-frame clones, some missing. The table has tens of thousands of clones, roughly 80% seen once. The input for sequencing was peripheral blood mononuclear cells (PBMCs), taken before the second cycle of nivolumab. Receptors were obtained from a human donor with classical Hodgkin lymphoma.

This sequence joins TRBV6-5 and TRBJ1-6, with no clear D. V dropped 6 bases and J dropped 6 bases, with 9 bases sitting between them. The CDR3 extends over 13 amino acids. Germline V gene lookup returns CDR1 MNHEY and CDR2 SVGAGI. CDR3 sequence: CASRDVSNSPLHF. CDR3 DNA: TGTGCCAGCAGGGATGTATCTAATTCACCCCTCCACTTT.

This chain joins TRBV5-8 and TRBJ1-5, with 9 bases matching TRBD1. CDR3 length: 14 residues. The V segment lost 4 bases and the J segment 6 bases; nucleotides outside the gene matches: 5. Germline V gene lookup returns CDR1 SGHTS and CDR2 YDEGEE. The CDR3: CASSTGTGFQPQHF. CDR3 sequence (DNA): TGTGCCAGCAGCACCGGGACAGGGTTTCAGCCCCAGCATTTT.

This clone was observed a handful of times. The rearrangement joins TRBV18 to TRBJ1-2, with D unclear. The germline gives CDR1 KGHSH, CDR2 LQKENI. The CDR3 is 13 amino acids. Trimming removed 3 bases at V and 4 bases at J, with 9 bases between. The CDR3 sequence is CASSPQNGYGYTF. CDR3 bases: TGTGCCAGCTCACCCCAGAATGGCTATGGCTACACCTTC. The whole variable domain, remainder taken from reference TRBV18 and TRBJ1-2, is NAGVMQNPRHLVRRRGQEARLRCSPMKGHSHVYWYRQLPEEGLKFMVYLQKENIIDESGMPKERFSAEFPKEGPSILRIQQVVRGDSAAYFCASSPQNGYGYTFGSGTRLTVV.

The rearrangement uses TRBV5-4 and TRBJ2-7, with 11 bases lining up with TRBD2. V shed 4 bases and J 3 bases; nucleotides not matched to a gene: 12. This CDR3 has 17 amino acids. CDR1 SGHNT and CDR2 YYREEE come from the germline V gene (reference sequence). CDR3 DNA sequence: TGTGCCAGCAGCGTTGTGCCTGGACTAGCGGGTTTCTACGAGCAGTACTTC. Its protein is CASSVVPGLAGFYEQYF.

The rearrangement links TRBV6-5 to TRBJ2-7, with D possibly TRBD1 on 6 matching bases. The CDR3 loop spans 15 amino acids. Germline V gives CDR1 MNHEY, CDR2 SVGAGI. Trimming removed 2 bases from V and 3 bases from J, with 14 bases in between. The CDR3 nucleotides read TGTGCCAGCAGTTACGGGGACACCAGGTACTACGAGCAGTACTTC. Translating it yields CASSYGDTRYYEQYF.

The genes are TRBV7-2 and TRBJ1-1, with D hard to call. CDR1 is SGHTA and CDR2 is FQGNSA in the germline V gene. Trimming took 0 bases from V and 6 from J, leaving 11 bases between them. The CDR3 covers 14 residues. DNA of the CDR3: TGTGCCAGCAGCTTAGCGGTTCCGGGCCCTGAAGCTTTCTTT. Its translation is CASSLAVPGPEAFF.

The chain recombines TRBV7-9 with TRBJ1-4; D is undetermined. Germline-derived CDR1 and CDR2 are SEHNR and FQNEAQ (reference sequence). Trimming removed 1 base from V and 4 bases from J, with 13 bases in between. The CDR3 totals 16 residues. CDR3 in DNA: TGTGCCAGCAGCTTAGGTCAGGAACTCGTTAATGAAAAACTGTTTTTT. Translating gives CASSLGQELVNEKLFF.

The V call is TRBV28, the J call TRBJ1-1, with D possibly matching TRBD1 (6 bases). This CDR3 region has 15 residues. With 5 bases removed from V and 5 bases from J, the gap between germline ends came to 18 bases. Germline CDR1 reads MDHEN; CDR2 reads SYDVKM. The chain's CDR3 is CASSVAGAGETEAFF. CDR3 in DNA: TGTGCCAGCAGTGTCGCAGGGGCCGGTGAGACTGAAGCTTTCTTT.

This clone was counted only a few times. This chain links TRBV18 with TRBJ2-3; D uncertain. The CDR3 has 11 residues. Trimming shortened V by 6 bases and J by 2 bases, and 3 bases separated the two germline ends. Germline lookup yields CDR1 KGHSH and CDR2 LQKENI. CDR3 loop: CASSYTDTQYF. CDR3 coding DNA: TGTGCCAGCTCTTACACAGATACGCAGTATTTT.